These 29 T cell receptor beta chains were sequenced from one sample in a study of blood T cell repertoires in COVID-19. Assay used: immunoSEQ multiplex PCR; TCRdb lists only in-frame clones, some missing. The sample contains some 220,000 clones, over 75% of which appear only once. The sequenced sample was PBMCs or T cells enriched from blood (not recorded which). The receptors derive from a woman aged 18-35 years in a cohort exposed to, infected with or recovered from COVID-19 (not recorded which).

The rearrangement uses TRBV5-6 and TRBJ1-4; possibly TRBD1 for D (5 bases). The CDR3 spans 16 residues. V dropped 0 bases and J dropped 4 bases, with 13 bases sitting between them. CDR1 and CDR2 (germline): SGHDT, YYEEEE. The CDR3 region has the DNA TGTGCCAGCAGCTTGGCGAGACAGCCCTTTAATGAAAAACTGTTTTTT. It encodes CASSLARQPFNEKLFF.

The chain employs TRBV3-1 (or the pseudogene TRBV3-2) and TRBJ1-2; tentatively, D is TRBD1 (5 bases). The ends were cut back, 4 bases at V and 1 base at J, with 13 bases in the middle. This CDR3 has 15 residues. In germline, CDR1 is LGHDT, CDR2 YNNKEL (reference sequence). This CDR3 is CASSLREGLNYGYTF. As DNA, the CDR3 is TGTGCCAGCAGCCTCCGGGAGGGACTTAACTATGGCTACACCTTC.

The chain uses TRBV29-1 and TRBJ2-2, with 7 bases fitting TRBD2. The ends lost 7 bases at V and 3 bases at J; junction bases unmatched: 5. Germline-derived CDR1 and CDR2 are SQVTM and ANQGSEA. The CDR3 spans 13 residues. The CDR3, as DNA: TGCAGCGCCCAGGCGGGAGACACCGGGGAGCTGTTTTTT. Protein product: CSAQAGDTGELFF.

This chain uses TRBV27 with TRBJ1-2, with TRBD1 matching over 7 bases. The CDR3 is made up of 14 amino acids. CDR1 is MNHEY and CDR2 is SMNVEV in the germline V gene (reference sequence). J was trimmed by 6 bases and V by 2 bases; bases with no gene match: 6. CDR3 amino acids: CASSLADRTHGYTF. CDR3 nucleotides: TGTGCCAGCAGTTTAGCGGACAGGACCCATGGCTACACCTTC.

This chain joins TRBV2 and TRBJ2-1; D gene uncertain. The germline gives CDR1 SNHLY, CDR2 FYNNEI. V dropped 6 bases and J dropped 8 bases, with 5 bases sitting between them. This CDR3 comprises 10 residues. The CDR3: CASRRDEQFF. The CDR3 DNA is TGTGCCAGCAGGCGTGATGAGCAGTTCTTC.

The genes are TRBV28 and TRBJ2-3; 11 bases match TRBD2. CDR1 and CDR2 from the germline V gene are MDHEN and SYDVKM. The CDR3 is 16 residues long. V trimming: 5 bases; J trimming: 6 bases; junction bases outside the gene matches: 10. This CDR3 is CASSPEGLADDDTQYF. The DNA of the CDR3 is TGTGCCAGCAGTCCCGAGGGACTAGCGGATGATGATACGCAGTATTTT.

J is TRBJ1-5 and V is TRBV6-2 or TRBV6-3, with D maybe TRBD1 (5 bases). CDR3 length equals 13 residues. CDR1 is MNHEY, CDR2 SVGEGT, per germline. V lost 4 bases to trimming and J lost 6 bases, with 10 bases between them. DNA of the CDR3: TGTGCCAGCAGTTGGGGCCCGAGTCAGCCCCAGCATTTT. It yields the protein CASSWGPSQPQHF.

The chain is built from TRBV12-3 or TRBV12-4 and TRBJ1-1; D is unclear. V lost 4 bases and J lost 7, with 10 bases in between. This CDR3 has 12 amino acids. Written as DNA, the CDR3 is TGTGCCAGCAGTTCGGACTCGGGTGAAGCTTTCTTT. Translating gives CASSSDSGEAFF.

This chain connects TRBV2 to TRBJ2-5, with 7 bases fitting TRBD1. With 7 bases clipped from V and 5 bases from J, the junction kept 7 bases outside the gene matches. The CDR3 loop spans 13 amino acids. CDR1 is SNHLY, CDR2 FYNNEI, per germline. Written as DNA, the CDR3 is TGTGCCAGCAAACCGACAGGGTCGGAGACCCAGTACTTC. As protein: CASKPTGSETQYF.

The chain employs TRBV18 and TRBJ2-5, with 7 bases aligning to TRBD2. J was trimmed by 3 bases and V by 2 bases; bases with no gene match: 6. This CDR3 is built from 15 residues. Germline V gene data show CDR1 as KGHSH and CDR2 as LQKENI. The CDR3 nucleotides read TGTGCCAGCTCACCAGAAGCGGGATTCGAAGAGACCCAGTACTTC. It specifies CASSPEAGFEETQYF.

V usage is TRBV15 and J usage is TRBJ1-3, with D hard to call. V gave up 0 bases and J gave up 3 bases, with 15 bases separating them. The CDR3 sequence is 17 residues long. The germline CDR1 and CDR2 sequences are LNHNV and YYDKDF (reference sequence). The CDR3 bases are TGTGCCACCAGCAGAGATACTTTGGCGGCTGATGGAAACACCATATATTTT. It yields the protein CATSRDTLAADGNTIYF.

The rearrangement links TRBV5-1 to TRBJ2-2; D is uncertain. The CDR3 contains 13 residues. Deletions cut 2 bases from V and 6 bases from J, with 8 bases between. Germline-derived CDR1 and CDR2 are SGHRS and YFSETQ. This chain's CDR3 is CASSLRGAGELFF. Written as DNA, the CDR3 is TGCGCCAGCAGCTTACGAGGAGCCGGGGAGCTGTTTTTT.

This clone has only one observation. The chain combines TRBV21-1 with TRBJ2-3; the table's TRBD1 call for D was not verified on the DNA. TRBV21-1 represents a pseudogene. This CDR3 is built from 19 residues. The CDR3 bases are TGTGCCAGCAGCAAGACGATCAACAGGAGCTACGCTAGCACAGATACGCAGTATTTT. Residues: CASSKTINRSYASTDTQYF.

This clone has just one count. The rearrangement uses TRBV27 and TRBJ1-2; D remains ambiguous. The CDR3 consists of 13 residues. Trimming removed 5 bases from V and 8 bases from J, with 15 bases in between. Germline V gives CDR1 MNHEY, CDR2 SMNVEV (reference sequence). For the CDR3, the DNA is TGTGCCAGCAGTCCCCTCGGTGGGCGAGGCTACACCTTC. Translated: CASSPLGGRGYTF.

This chain uses TRBV6-4 with TRBJ2-6, with 10 nucleotides matching TRBD2. The CDR3 spans 16 residues. Germline V gene lookup returns CDR1 MRHNA and CDR2 SNTAGT. V lost 4 bases and J lost 0; bases outside the gene matches: 0. The CDR3 loop is CASSGTSGSGANVLTF. DNA for the CDR3: TGTGCCAGCAGTGGGACTAGCGGCTCTGGGGCCAACGTCCTGACTTTC.

Details on this clone: The sample contains more than one DNA sequence encoding this CDR3. V usage is TRBV19 and J usage is TRBJ2-1; D might be TRBD1 (5 bases). V dropped 5 bases and J dropped 0 bases, with 11 bases sitting between them. Germline CDR1 reads LNHDA; CDR2 reads SQIVND (reference sequence). This CDR3 has 15 residues. The CDR3 nucleotides read TGTGCCAGTAGTCGGCAGGGCTCCTCCTACAATGAGCAGTTCTTC. Protein sequence: CASSRQGSSYNEQFF.

As regards this clone: Other DNA sequences in this sample translate to the same CDR3. The chain links TRBV5-1 to TRBJ1-1; 10 nucleotides align to TRBD1. Trimming at V came to 4 bases and at J to 5 bases, leaving 5 bases not matched to a gene. The CDR3 consists of 14 residues. Looked up from germline, CDR1 is SGHRS and CDR2 is YFSETQ. The DNA for the CDR3 is TGCGCCAGCAGCCCTGGACAGGGGGGAACTGAAGCTTTCTTT. Translating it yields CASSPGQGGTEAFF.

This sequence joins TRBV7-2 and TRBJ2-7; D perhaps matches TRBD1 (6 bases). Trimming took off 1 base at V and 1 base at J, with 8 bases between the two ends. This CDR3 spans 14 amino acids. Germline CDR1 SGHTA, CDR2 FQGNSA. DNA for the CDR3: TGTGCCAGCAGCTTAGTTCAGGGGTCCTACGAGCAGTACTTC. It is translated as CASSLVQGSYEQYF. The full variable domain, its missing parts supplied by reference TRBV7-2 and TRBJ2-7, is GAGVSQSPSNKVTEKGKDVELRCDPISGHTALYWYRQSLGQGLEFLIYFQGNSAPDKSGLPSDRFSAERTGGSVSTLTIQRTQQEDSAVYLCASSLVQGSYEQYFGPGTRLTVT.

Points on this clone: The sample carries other DNA sequences with the same CDR3. CDR3 in amino acids: CAISEDPGVYEQYF. The CDR3 bases are TGTGCCATCAGTGAAGACCCCGGGGTCTACGAGCAGTACTTC. V is TRBV10-3 and J is TRBJ2-7; possible D gene TRBD2, 5 bases. The CDR3 loop spans 14 amino acids. With 3 bases removed from V and 3 bases from J, the gap between germline ends came to 12 bases. Germline assignment: CDR1 ENHRY and CDR2 SYGVKD.

In nucleotides, the CDR3 is TGTGCCACCACAATATTCCAGGATCGAAACTATGGCTACACCTTC. Amino acids: CATTIFQDRNYGYTF. The chain couples TRBV28 to TRBJ1-2, with D hard to call. The CDR3 spans 15 residues. Looked up from germline, CDR1 is MDHEN and CDR2 is SYDVKM. V was trimmed by 10 bases and J by 2 bases, leaving 20 bases between them.

The chain couples TRBV11-2 to TRBJ2-1; 7 nucleotides align to TRBD1. Germline-derived CDR1 and CDR2 are SGHAT and FQNNGV. This CDR3 has 15 amino acids. V gave up 5 bases and J gave up 2 bases; unmatched junction bases: 6. CDR3 residues: CASSRPGTAYNEQFF. The CDR3 DNA sequence: TGTGCCAGCAGCCGTCCCGGGACAGCCTACAATGAGCAGTTCTTC.

This clone was seen once. The rearrangement joins TRBV3-1 (or the pseudogene TRBV3-2) to TRBJ1-5, with 7 bases fitting TRBD1. Germline V gene sequence: CDR1 LGHDT, CDR2 YNNKEL (reference sequence). The CDR3 has 14 amino acids. Unmatched junction bases numbered 10, after V lost 4 bases and J lost 10 bases. Here the CDR3 reads CASSRDSGTQPQHF. The CDR3 DNA is TGTGCCAGCAGCCGGGACAGTGGGACGCAACCCCAGCATTTT.

This clone was counted once. The chain carries TRBV4-1 and TRBJ2-7, with D tentatively TRBD1 (5 bases). CDR1 is MGHRA and CDR2 is YSYEKL in the germline V gene. The CDR3 totals 12 residues. Trimming removed 7 bases from V and 0 bases from J, with 7 bases in between. The CDR3 loop is CASKTVSYEQYF. CDR3 coding DNA: TGCGCCAGCAAGACAGTCTCCTACGAGCAGTACTTC.

The CDR3 reads CATSGGPTEAFF. Here the CDR3 DNA reads TGTGCCACCAGTGGGGGCCCCACTGAAGCTTTCTTT. The chain links TRBV24-1 to TRBJ1-1; the D gene is possibly TRBD1 (5 bases). The V end lost 5 bases, the J end lost 4 bases, and 7 bases lay between the germline ends. The length of the CDR3 is 12 residues. Germline loops: CDR1 KGHDR, CDR2 SFDVKD.

V is TRBV15 and J is TRBJ2-5; 12 nucleotides line up with TRBD1. With 5 bases clipped from V and 1 base from J, the junction kept 2 bases outside the gene matches. The CDR3 loop spans 15 amino acids. The V gene's germline CDR1 is LNHNV and CDR2 YYDKDF (reference sequence). DNA for the CDR3: TGTGCCACCAGCCGGGACAGGGGGCCCCAAGAGACCCAGTACTTC. Amino acid sequence: CATSRDRGPQETQYF.

The chain recombines TRBV19 with TRBJ2-4, with D unresolved. The germline CDR1 and CDR2 sequences are LNHDA and SQIVND (reference sequence). The CDR3 covers 14 residues. V gave up 5 bases and J gave up 4 bases, with 12 bases separating them. CDR3 DNA: TGTGCCAGTAGTCCCCGCCAGGCGAAAAACATTCAGTACTTC. Protein: CASSPRQAKNIQYF.

The chain joins TRBV28 to TRBJ2-7, with D maybe TRBD1 (6 bases). The V end lost 6 bases, the J end lost 2 bases, and 8 bases lay between the germline ends. The CDR3 runs 12 residues. Per germline, CDR1 MDHEN and CDR2 SYDVKM. The CDR3 reads CASSRQAYEQYF. The DNA of the CDR3 is TGTGCCAGCAGCCGACAGGCCTACGAGCAGTACTTC. The variable domain in full, completed from reference TRBV28 and TRBJ2-7, reads DVKVTQSSRYLVKRTGEKVFLECVQDMDHENMFWYRQDPGLGLRLIYFSYDVKMKEKGDIPEGYSVSREKKERFSLILESASTNQTSMYLCASSRQAYEQYFGPGTRLTVT.

The CDR3 sequence is CASSWAHINQPQHF. In DNA form, the CDR3 reads TGTGCCAGCAGCTGGGCACATATCAATCAGCCCCAGCATTTT. The chain recombines TRBV5-8 with TRBJ1-5, with D unresolved. The CDR3 loop spans 14 amino acids. Trimming took 3 bases from V and 3 from J, leaving 10 bases between them. Germline V gives CDR1 SGHTS, CDR2 YDEGEE.

The chain recombines TRBV4-1 with TRBJ2-7, with a possible D match to TRBD2 (5 bases). The CDR3 consists of 16 residues. Trimming took 0 bases from V and 0 from J, leaving 12 bases between them. Germline V CDR1 and CDR2: MGHRA, YSYEKL. CDR3 protein: CASSQDWPGSSYEQYF. DNA for the CDR3: TGCGCCAGCAGCCAAGATTGGCCGGGGAGCTCCTACGAGCAGTACTTC.